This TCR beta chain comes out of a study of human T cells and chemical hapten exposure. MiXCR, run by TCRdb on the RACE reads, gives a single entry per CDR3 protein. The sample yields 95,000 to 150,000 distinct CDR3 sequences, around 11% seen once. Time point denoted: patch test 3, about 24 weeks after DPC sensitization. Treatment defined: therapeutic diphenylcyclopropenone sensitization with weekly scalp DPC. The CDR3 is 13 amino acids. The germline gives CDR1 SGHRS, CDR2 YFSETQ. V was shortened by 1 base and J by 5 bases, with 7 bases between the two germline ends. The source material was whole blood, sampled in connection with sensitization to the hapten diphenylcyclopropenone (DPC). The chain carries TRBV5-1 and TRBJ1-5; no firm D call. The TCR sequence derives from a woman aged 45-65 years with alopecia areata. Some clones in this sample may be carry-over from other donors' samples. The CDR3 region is CASSLRGDQPQHF. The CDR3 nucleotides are TGCGCCAGCAGCTTGCGAGGAGATCAGCCCCAGCATTTT.